A single sample is the source of the 20 T cell receptor beta chains below, sequenced in a study of T cell responses to AZD1222 COVID-19 vaccine. Libraries were prepared by immunoSEQ multiplex PCR; TCRdb keeps only in-frame clonotypes and omits some of them. The sample includes about 75,000 clones, approximately 88% seen only once; the top ten take about a tenth. The source material was peripheral blood, sampled 28 days after the second dose of the MenACWY control vaccine. The source is an adult who received the MenACWY meningococcal vaccine as a control.

The chain combines TRBV5-1 with TRBJ2-3, with 9 bases fitting TRBD2. CDR1 is SGHRS, CDR2 YFSETQ, per germline. The CDR3 totals 16 residues. V was pared by 4 bases and J by 0 bases, with 6 bases of the junction left unmatched. CDR3 residues: CASSILAGTSTDTQYF. The CDR3 DNA is TGCGCCAGCAGCATTCTAGCGGGGACCAGCACAGATACGCAGTATTTT.

The chain uses TRBV12-5 and TRBJ2-7, with a weak D call TRBD2 (7 bases). V was trimmed by 9 bases and J by 6 bases, leaving 24 bases between them. The CDR3 contains 15 residues. The germline V gene encodes CDR1 LGHNT and CDR2 FRNRAP. The CDR3 spells CASAREGGSGAEQYF. DNA of the CDR3: TGTGCTAGCGCTAGGGAGGGGGGTTCGGGCGCCGAGCAGTACTTC.

The rearrangement uses TRBV27 and TRBJ2-7; possibly TRBD2 for D (6 bases). This CDR3 has 13 amino acids. Germline loops: CDR1 MNHEY, CDR2 SMNVEV (reference sequence). Trimming took off 6 bases at V and 4 bases at J, with 13 bases between the two ends. This CDR3 reads CASRSWGGYEQYF. CDR3 DNA sequence: TGTGCCAGCAGATCATGGGGAGGTTACGAGCAGTACTTC.

This clone was seen only a few times. The genes are TRBV2 and TRBJ1-1; weak D call: TRBD1 (5 bases). CDR3 length equals 15 residues. Between the trimmed V and J ends, which lost 0 bases and 6 bases, there was a span of 14 bases. Germline loops: CDR1 SNHLY, CDR2 FYNNEI. CDR3 residues: CASSEARSPGAEAFF. Written as DNA, the CDR3 is TGTGCCAGCAGTGAAGCGCGTTCCCCGGGGGCTGAAGCTTTCTTT.

This chain uses TRBV2 with TRBJ1-2; 9 nucleotides agree with TRBD1. Germline assignment: CDR1 SNHLY and CDR2 FYNNEI. Trimming took 4 bases from V and 4 from J; bases not matched to a gene: 4. The CDR3 runs 14 residues. This CDR3 reads CASSARQGGYGYTF. CDR3 nucleotide sequence: TGTGCCAGCAGTGCACGACAGGGGGGCTATGGCTACACCTTC.

The chain combines TRBV7-2 with TRBJ1-5; D not certain. CDR1 and CDR2 from the germline V gene are SGHTA and FQGNSA. Trimming removed 1 base at V and 1 base at J, with 5 bases between. CDR3 length: 14 amino acids. DNA of the CDR3: TGTGCCAGCAGCTTAGAACTGAGCAATCAGCCCCAGCATTTT. Residues: CASSLELSNQPQHF. Supplemented by reference TRBV7-2 and TRBJ1-5, the full variable domain reads GAGVSQSPSNKVTEKGKDVELRCDPISGHTALYWYRQSLGQGLEFLIYFQGNSAPDKSGLPSDRFSAERTGGSVSTLTIQRTQQEDSAVYLCASSLELSNQPQHFGDGTRLSIL.

The J gene is TRBJ1-5, the V gene TRBV7-2; 7 bases align to TRBD1. The V gene's germline CDR1 is SGHTA and CDR2 FQGNSA. V lost 2 bases to trimming and J lost 5 bases; unmatched junction nucleotides: 6. The CDR3 has 15 residues. The CDR3 sequence: CASSLKSGGYQPQHF. For the CDR3, the DNA is TGTGCCAGCAGCTTAAAGTCAGGGGGTTATCAGCCCCAGCATTTT.

In this sample, this clone turned up a few times. The rearrangement joins TRBV15 to TRBJ1-3, with no clear D. Germline values: CDR1 LNHNV, CDR2 YYDKDF (reference sequence). The germline V and J ends were trimmed by 5 bases and 8 bases, with 13 bases remaining between them. The CDR3 is made up of 13 amino acids. Here the CDR3 DNA reads TGTGCCACCAGCTCCCATAAGGCGGACACCATATATTTT. Translated: CATSSHKADTIYF.

The rearrangement joins TRBV7-9 to TRBJ1-5, with 7 bases lining up with TRBD1. Trimming at V came to 7 bases and at J to 3 bases, leaving 3 bases not matched to a gene. Germline CDR1 SEHNR, CDR2 FQNEAQ (reference sequence). The CDR3 is 13 residues long. CDR3 protein: CASTGGNNQPQHF. CDR3 nucleotide sequence: TGTGCCAGCACAGGGGGGAACAATCAGCCCCAGCATTTT.

Details on this clone: At one boundary the junction diverges from the germline segment, which might be a read error. The genes are TRBV20-1 and TRBJ1-1; D possibly corresponds to TRBD1 (6 bases). Germline-derived CDR1 and CDR2 are DFQATT and SNEGSKA (reference sequence). This CDR3 has 11 amino acids. CDR3 residues: CSARGDTEAFF. The CDR3 bases are TGCAGTGCTAGAGGGGACACCGAAGCTTTCTTT.

The chain links TRBV3-1 (or the pseudogene TRBV3-2) to TRBJ2-6; D is ambiguous. Germline CDR1 and CDR2: LGHDT and YNNKEL (reference sequence). V lost 0 bases to trimming and J lost 0 bases, with 9 bases between them. The CDR3 is 17 amino acids. The CDR3 DNA sequence: TGTGCCAGCAGCCAAGAGGCCCTAGTCTCTGGGGCCAACGTCCTGACTTTC. As protein: CASSQEALVSGANVLTF.

The CDR3 reads CASGLVQGTGNSPLHF. As DNA, the CDR3 is TGTGCTAGTGGTTTGGTACAAGGGACAGGCAATTCACCCCTCCACTTT. The chain recombines TRBV12-5 with TRBJ1-6, with 8 nucleotides matching TRBD1. This CDR3 has 16 amino acids. V lost 0 bases to trimming and J lost 7 bases; unmatched junction nucleotides: 5. In germline, CDR1 is LGHNT, CDR2 FRNRAP.

The CDR3 DNA follows: TGTGCCAGCAGCAACCGGGCCCAGGGTAACACCATATATTTT. Translation gives CASSNRAQGNTIYF. This chain connects TRBV11-3 to TRBJ1-3, with D maybe TRBD1 (5 bases). The CDR3 sequence is 14 residues long. V was shortened by 5 bases and J by 7 bases, with 15 bases between the two germline ends. Germline-derived CDR1 and CDR2 are SGHNT and YENEEA. The whole variable domain, remainder taken from reference TRBV11-3 and TRBJ1-3, is EAGVVQSPRYKIIEKKQPVAFWCNPISGHNTLYWYLQNLGQGPELLIRYENEEAVDDSQLPKDRFSAERLKGVDSTLKIQPAELGDSAVYLCASSNRAQGNTIYFGEGSWLTVV.

V and J are TRBV19 and TRBJ1-1; D uncertain. Germline CDR1 and CDR2: LNHDA and SQIVND (reference sequence). The V end was cut by 7 bases, the J end by 2 bases, with 11 bases between. CDR3 length equals 13 residues. The CDR3 nucleotides are TGTGCCAGTAACGCCGGGATCAACACTGAAGCTTTCTTT. It encodes CASNAGINTEAFF.

This clone is labeled medium-sized. The sample contains more than one DNA sequence encoding this CDR3. The rearrangement uses TRBV19 and TRBJ2-3; no clear D. CDR1 LNHDA and CDR2 SQIVND come from the germline V gene (reference sequence). The CDR3 is 14 amino acids. V lost 0 bases, J lost 0 bases, and 4 bases lay in between. For the CDR3, the DNA is TGTGCCAGTAGTATAGACAGAAGCACAGATACGCAGTATTTT. Translation: CASSIDRSTDTQYF. Looking up the rest from reference TRBV19 and TRBJ2-3 gives the full variable domain: DGGITQSPKYLFRKEGQNVTLSCEQNLNHDAMYWYRQDPGQGLRLIYYSQIVNDFQKGDIAEGYSVSREKKESFPLTVTSAQKNPTAFYLCASSIDRSTDTQYFGPGTRLTVL.

The gene calls are TRBV6-4 and TRBJ1-3; TRBD1 aligns across 8 bases. CDR3 size: 16 residues. CDR1 is MRHNA and CDR2 is SNTAGT in the germline V gene. V dropped 6 bases and J dropped 0; count of bases not matched to a gene: 7. Here the CDR3 reads CASRVGQGDSGNTIYF. CDR3 coding DNA: TGTGCCAGCAGGGTAGGACAGGGTGACTCTGGAAACACCATATATTTT.

Concerning this clone: The sample holds other DNA sequences that translate to the same CDR3. This chain links TRBV6-1 with TRBJ2-3; 13 bases align to TRBD2. After removal of 2 bases from V and 6 bases from J, the junction contained 8 bases not matched to a gene. CDR3 length: 17 amino acids. Germline lookup yields CDR1 MNHNS and CDR2 SASEGT. The CDR3 nucleotides read TGTGCCAGCAGTGAATCAACTAGCGGGGGGGCATCGGATACGCAGTATTTT. Translating it yields CASSESTSGGASDTQYF.

The J gene is TRBJ2-1, the V gene TRBV19, with D perhaps matching TRBD2 (5 bases). The CDR3 consists of 14 residues. Germline assignment: CDR1 LNHDA and CDR2 SQIVND (reference sequence). The V gene lost 7 bases and the J gene lost 6 bases, with 16 bases spanning the gap. The CDR3 region is CASKWIAEGNEQFF. In nucleotides, the CDR3 is TGTGCCAGTAAGTGGATTGCTGAGGGCAATGAGCAGTTCTTC.

The chain recombines TRBV7-9 with TRBJ2-2; D is uncertain. The CDR3 has 15 amino acids. V lost 5 bases and J 0 bases, leaving 10 bases between the germline ends. Germline V gene data show CDR1 as SEHNR and CDR2 as FQNEAQ (reference sequence). The CDR3, as DNA: TGTGCCAGCAGCCACGGCTACTCGAACACCGGGGAGCTGTTTTTT. Protein: CASSHGYSNTGELFF. Full variable domain (rest looked up from reference TRBV7-9 and TRBJ2-2): DTGVSQNPRHKITKRGQNVTFRCDPISEHNRLYWYRQTLGQGPEFLTYFQNEAQLEKSRLLSDRFSAERPKGSFSTLEIQRTEQGDSAMYLCASSHGYSNTGELFFGEGSRLTVL.

The V gene is TRBV29-1, the J gene TRBJ2-5, with D perhaps being TRBD1 or TRBD2 (5 bases each). The germline V and J ends were trimmed by 6 bases and 4 bases, with 21 bases remaining between them. In germline, CDR1 is SQVTM, CDR2 ANQGSEA. CDR3 size: 15 residues. The CDR3 nucleotides are TGCAGCGTACGCAGCCGGGACCCAAGAGTAGAGACCCAGTACTTC. Its translation is CSVRSRDPRVETQYF.